One sample yielded the 14 T cell receptor beta chains listed below, sequenced in a study of tissue T cells after allogeneic stem cell transplantation. This table comes from immunoSEQ multiplex PCR, and its TCRdb copy is limited to in-frame clones, with some not included. This repertoire shows 20,000 to 30,000 clones, around 79% found once; its top ten account for over 6%. The sequenced sample was tissue from the ileum, obtained at autopsy. These receptors all stem from a female donor aged 60 or older with lung cancer.

The rearrangement uses TRBV10-3 and TRBJ1-6; 7 bases agree with TRBD1. Trimming at V came to 6 bases and at J to 11 bases, leaving 13 bases not matched to a gene. This CDR3 contains 15 residues. CDR1 is ENHRY, CDR2 SYGVKD, per germline. In nucleotides, the CDR3 is TGTGCCATCAGCCCCCGAACAGGGGAGGCGGCACCCCTCCACTTT. Translated: CAISPRTGEAAPLHF.

The rearrangement uses TRBV10-1 and TRBJ2-7; TRBD2 matches at 9 bases. The CDR3 length is 15 residues. Germline V gene lookup returns CDR1 WNHNN and CDR2 SYGVQD (reference sequence). V shed 3 bases, J shed 4 bases, and the junction held 7 bases outside the gene matches. The DNA for the CDR3 is TGCGCCAGCAGTGATCACACTAGCGGGTCTTACGAGCAGTACTTC. The encoded protein is CASSDHTSGSYEQYF.

The chain has TRBV29-1 and TRBJ1-2; tentative D call: TRBD1 (6 bases). V was pared by 4 bases and J by 9 bases, with 21 bases between. CDR3 length: 14 residues. Germline V gives CDR1 SQVTM, CDR2 ANQGSEA. The CDR3, as DNA: TGCAGCGTTGCCCAGAGTACACAGGGCCGCAGCTACACCTTC. Translating gives CSVAQSTQGRSYTF.

Regarding this clone: The junction and the germline gene differ at one end; a read error may be behind it. The chain joins TRBV9 to TRBJ2-2; D gene unclear. The CDR3 has 15 residues. CDR1 is SGDLS, CDR2 YYNGEE, per germline. The CDR3 protein is CASSATRVNSGELFF. Here the CDR3 DNA reads TGTGCCAGCAGCGCGACTCGCGTGAACTCCGGGGAGCTGTTTTTT.

V and J are TRBV18 and TRBJ1-6, with unresolved D. Germline CDR1 reads KGHSH; CDR2 reads LQKENI. Trimming left V 5 bases short and J 7 bases short, with 24 bases between. The CDR3 covers 18 residues. In DNA, the CDR3 is TGTGCCAGCTCATCACAACGGCCCCAGAGGGTAATAAATTCACCCCTCCACTTT. Encoded protein: CASSSQRPQRVINSPLHF.

The V call is TRBV6-1, the J call TRBJ2-7; the match to TRBD1 covers 11 bases. V dropped 0 bases and J dropped 2; count of bases not matched to a gene: 12. Germline V CDR1 and CDR2: MNHNS, SASEGT. The CDR3 runs 19 residues. CDR3 in DNA: TGTGCCAGCAGTGAAGCGCCCAACGGGACAGGGGGAAGAACCTACGAGCAGTACTTC. It codes for CASSEAPNGTGGRTYEQYF.

The chain links TRBV19 to TRBJ1-5; 7 bases agree with TRBD1. The CDR3 is 15 residues long. Germline CDR1 and CDR2: LNHDA and SQIVND (reference sequence). V shed 8 bases, J shed 0 bases, and the junction held 7 bases outside the gene matches. This chain's CDR3 is CASRDRPLSNQPQHF. The CDR3 DNA reads TGTGCCAGTCGGGACAGACCCCTTAGCAATCAGCCCCAGCATTTT. Looking up the rest from reference TRBV19 and TRBJ1-5 gives the full variable domain: DGGITQSPKYLFRKEGQNVTLSCEQNLNHDAMYWYRQDPGQGLRLIYYSQIVNDFQKGDIAEGYSVSREKKESFPLTVTSAQKNPTAFYLCASRDRPLSNQPQHFGDGTRLSIL.

The rearrangement joins TRBV5-5 to TRBJ2-7, with D unresolved. CDR1 is SGHKS and CDR2 is YYEKEE in the germline V gene (reference sequence). The CDR3 has 13 amino acids. V dropped 1 base and J dropped 6 bases, with 11 bases sitting between them. The CDR3 bases are TGTGCCAGCAGCTTGTGGCCCGCCAGCGAGCAGTACTTC. It is translated as CASSLWPASEQYF. The full variable domain, in which reference TRBV5-5 and TRBJ2-7 provide the parts outside the CDR3, is DAGVTQSPTHLIKTRGQQVTLRCSPISGHKSVSWYQQVLGQGPQFIFQYYEKEERGRGNFPDRFSARQFPNYSSELNVNALLLGDSALYLCASSLWPASEQYFGPGTRLTVT.

This clone is labeled as medium-sized. The chain carries TRBV3-1 (or the pseudogene TRBV3-2) and TRBJ2-7; D assignment may be TRBD1 or TRBD2 (5 bases each). Germline V gene data show CDR1 as LGHDT and CDR2 as YNNKEL (reference sequence). The CDR3 covers 19 residues. The V and J ends lost 0 bases and 3 bases respectively, with 24 bases between them. The CDR3 coding sequence is TGTGCCAGCAGCCAAGAAGCTGGGATAGGGGACCAACGGCACTACGAGCAGTACTTC. Translated, it gives CASSQEAGIGDQRHYEQYF.

This clone came up once. The CDR3 protein is CASSPFGGGGRDTQYF. CDR3 nucleotides: TGCGCCAGCAGCCCCTTTGGCGGCGGAGGCCGGGATACGCAGTATTTT. The chain has TRBV5-1 and TRBJ2-3; tentatively, D is TRBD2 (5 bases). The CDR3 sequence is 16 residues long. Germline V CDR1 and CDR2: SGHRS, YFSETQ. V lost 4 bases and J lost 6, with 21 bases in between.

The rearrangement joins TRBV18 to TRBJ2-7; D may match TRBD1 or TRBD2 (5 bases each). The V end was cut by 7 bases, the J end by 3 bases, with 13 bases between. The CDR3 length is 13 residues. Germline V gene lookup returns CDR1 KGHSH and CDR2 LQKENI. CDR3 sequence (DNA): TGTGCCAGCTGTAAGGGACGTGACTACGAGCAGTACTTC. This translates into CASCKGRDYEQYF.

This clone was observed once. J is TRBJ2-7 and V is TRBV29-1; D is perhaps TRBD2 (5 bases). CDR3 length: 14 amino acids. In germline, CDR1 is SQVTM, CDR2 ANQGSEA. The V and J ends lost 0 bases and 3 bases respectively, with 12 bases between them. The CDR3 sequence is CSVEDRLAFYEQYF. DNA of the CDR3: TGCAGCGTTGAAGATCGGCTAGCTTTCTACGAGCAGTACTTC.

The CDR3 DNA is TGTGCCAGCAGTCAGGGGGAGCGGAGCACAGATACGCAGTATTTT. Translation: CASSQGERSTDTQYF. The V and J genes are TRBV4-2 and TRBJ2-3, with TRBD1 identical over 7 bases. J was trimmed by 0 bases and V by 6 bases; bases with no gene match: 6. CDR1 and CDR2 (germline): LGHNA, YNFKEQ. The CDR3 is made up of 15 amino acids.

The chain is built from TRBV30 and TRBJ1-1; TRBD1 aligns across 12 bases. The CDR3 length is 17 residues. Trimming took 3 bases from V and 1 from J; bases not matched to a gene: 9. Germline CDR1 and CDR2: GTSNPN and SVGIG (reference sequence). CDR3 in amino acids: CAWRGRDRGLRNTEAFF. DNA for the CDR3: TGTGCCTGGAGAGGCCGGGACAGGGGGCTGCGGAACACTGAAGCTTTCTTT. Combining the CDR3 with reference TRBV30 and TRBJ1-1 gives the whole variable domain SQTIHQWPATLVQPVGSPLSLECTVEGTSNPNLYWYRQAAGRGLQLLFYSVGIGQISSEVPQNLSASRPQDRQFILSSKKLLLSDSGFYLCAWRGRDRGLRNTEAFFGQGTRLTVV.